A single sample gave rise to the 9 T cell receptor beta chains below, sequenced in a study of cytomegalovirus exposure and HLA in healthy donors (dated by TCRdb to about 2017). Libraries were made using the immunoSEQ multiplex PCR assay. For the multiplex PCR, a mixture combining 60 forward primers for TCR Vbeta segments and 13 reverse primers for TCR Jbeta segments was used. TCRdb's version of the immuneACCESS table is confined to in-frame rearrangements and falls short of the full clone set. An unresolved V gene accounts for under half of the shortfall where checked; the remainder is of unknown origin. This sample lists 240,000 or so clones; 82% were detected once. 5% to 6.5% of the sample goes to the ten largest clones. Sequencing used PBMCs. These receptor sequences come from a woman aged 40-49 years in good health and CMV-seropositive.

The chain is built from TRBV5-6 and TRBJ2-5, with D possibly being TRBD1 (6 bases). V dropped 9 bases and J dropped 5 bases, with 17 bases sitting between them. The germline V gene encodes CDR1 SGHDT and CDR2 YYEEEE. This CDR3 is built from 13 residues. This CDR3 reads CATNKDRSETQYF. The CDR3 bases are TGTGCCACCAATAAGGACAGATCGGAGACCCAGTACTTC.

The chain links TRBV19 to TRBJ2-3; 7 positions agree with TRBD2. Germline loops: CDR1 LNHDA, CDR2 SQIVND (reference sequence). The CDR3 has 18 amino acids. V was pared by 2 bases and J by 0 bases, with 11 bases of the junction left unmatched. For the CDR3, the DNA is TGTGCCAGTAGTATATATGAAGCGGGACCCACTAGCACAGATACGCAGTATTTT. Protein product: CASSIYEAGPTSTDTQYF.

This clone was found once. The chain recombines TRBV4-3 with TRBJ2-5; 7 bases match TRBD1. The DNA end lines up better with TRBJ2-7; the J call may be wrong. The germline V gene encodes CDR1 LGHNA and CDR2 YSLEER. The CDR3 has 15 residues. The CDR3 coding sequence is TGCGCCAGCAGCCTGGACAGGTCCCGATCCTACGAGCAGTACTTC. It codes for CASSLDRSRSYEQYF.

This clone was found a few times. The V and J genes are TRBV5-4 and TRBJ1-2, with D tentatively TRBD1 (5 bases). Germline V gene data show CDR1 as SGHNT and CDR2 as YYREEE (reference sequence). Trimming took 4 bases from V and 1 from J, leaving 8 bases between them. The CDR3 covers 13 residues. The CDR3 sequence: CASSTDSNYGYTF. The DNA for the CDR3 is TGTGCCAGCAGCACCGACAGTAACTATGGCTACACCTTC.

The gene calls are TRBV19 and TRBJ1-4, with TRBD1 matching over 7 bases. The V segment lost 7 bases and the J segment 0 bases; nucleotides outside the gene matches: 11. The V gene's germline CDR1 is LNHDA and CDR2 SQIVND (reference sequence). CDR3 size: 17 residues. CDR3 loop: CASTQPRDSATNEKLFF. CDR3 in DNA: TGTGCCAGTACCCAACCTCGGGACAGTGCAACTAATGAAAAACTGTTTTTT.

The chain joins TRBV29-1 to TRBJ1-5; 10 bases are a match to TRBD1. Losses at the gene ends were 7 bases for V and 7 bases for J; bases not matched to a gene: 4. The CDR3 loop spans 12 amino acids. CDR1 is SQVTM, CDR2 ANQGSEA, per germline. The CDR3 region is CSAGQGEQPQHF. The CDR3 region has the DNA TGCAGCGCAGGACAGGGGGAGCAGCCCCAGCATTTT.

J is TRBJ1-6 and V is TRBV19; TRBD1 aligns across 8 bases. This CDR3 is built from 14 residues. Per germline, CDR1 LNHDA and CDR2 SQIVND (reference sequence). Unmatched junction bases numbered 4, after V lost 7 bases and J lost 5 bases. DNA of the CDR3: TGTGCCAGTACCCGACAGGGGAATAATTCACCCCTCCACTTT. This sequence encodes CASTRQGNNSPLHF. The variable domain in full, completed from reference TRBV19 and TRBJ1-6, reads DGGITQSPKYLFRKEGQNVTLSCEQNLNHDAMYWYRQDPGQGLRLIYYSQIVNDFQKGDIAEGYSVSREKKESFPLTVTSAQKNPTAFYLCASTRQGNNSPLHFGNGTRLTVT.

CDR3 in amino acids: CASSTRQSTGELFF. As DNA, the CDR3 is TGTGCCAGCAGCACCCGACAGTCCACCGGGGAGCTGTTTTTT. This rearrangement joins TRBV4-2 to TRBJ2-2, with D possibly TRBD1 on 5 matching bases. In germline, CDR1 is LGHNA, CDR2 YNFKEQ. This CDR3 region has 14 residues. V was cut by 5 bases and J by 4 bases, with 11 bases left in between.

The chain has TRBV7-2 and TRBJ1-5; D might be TRBD1 (5 bases). There are 14 residues in the CDR3. Germline CDR1 is SGHTA and CDR2 is FQGNSA. V dropped 7 bases and J dropped 5 bases, with 15 bases sitting between them. CDR3 sequence (DNA): TGTGCCAGCACTCCAGGCGGGGGGTATCAGCCCCAGCATTTT. Translation gives CASTPGGGYQPQHF.